Listed here are 15 T cell receptor beta chains from one sample, sequenced in a study of cytomegalovirus exposure and HLA in healthy donors. The study ran its PCR with 60 Vbeta and 13 Jbeta primers. The table came from immunoSEQ multiplex PCR; TCRdb's copy has only in-frame clones and leaves some out. Found here are 160,000 or so clones, approximately 80% of them singletons; the top ten hold about 9.5%. Sequenced material: PBMCs. These receptors all come from a man aged 18 to 29 in good health and CMV-seropositive.

The chain combines TRBV2 with TRBJ1-5; TRBD1 matches at 7 bases. CDR3 length equals 15 residues. Per the germline V gene, CDR1 is SNHLY and CDR2 is FYNNEI. With V trimmed by 8 bases and J by 1 base, 8 bases remained unmatched. Here the CDR3 DNA reads TGTGCCAGCGGATTAGGGACAGTGAGCAATCAGCCCCAGCATTTT. Translating it yields CASGLGTVSNQPQHF.

This chain uses TRBV5-8 with TRBJ1-6; D might be TRBD1 (5 bases). The CDR3 contains 14 residues. Trimming removed 0 bases from V and 9 bases from J, with 10 bases in between. Germline CDR1 and CDR2: SGHTS and YDEGEE. CDR3 amino acids: CASSLAQGASPLHF. In DNA form, the CDR3 reads TGTGCCAGCAGCTTGGCTCAGGGTGCTTCACCCCTCCACTTT.

This chain links TRBV4-2 with TRBJ1-2, with D unclear. Germline loops: CDR1 LGHNA, CDR2 YNFKEQ. The CDR3 consists of 18 residues. V lost 0 bases and J 2 bases, leaving 19 bases between the germline ends. CDR3 amino acids: CASSQDRGGSRINYGYTF. The CDR3 DNA follows: TGTGCCAGCAGCCAAGATCGCGGCGGATCGCGCATAAACTATGGCTACACCTTC.

The chain carries TRBV15 and TRBJ1-1; D may be TRBD1 (6 bases). V lost 0 bases to trimming and J lost 4 bases, with 9 bases between them. CDR3 size: 14 residues. Germline-derived CDR1 and CDR2 are LNHNV and YYDKDF (reference sequence). DNA for the CDR3: TGTGCCACCAGCAGAGATCGAGGGGGCACTGAAGCTTTCTTT. This translates into CATSRDRGGTEAFF.

The J gene is TRBJ1-3, the V gene TRBV2, with D perhaps matching TRBD1 (5 bases). Trimming left V 5 bases short and J 2 bases short, with 13 bases between. The length of the CDR3 is 15 residues. Germline loops: CDR1 SNHLY, CDR2 FYNNEI. CDR3 residues: CASSTGFGAGNTIYF. The CDR3 nucleotides are TGTGCCAGCAGTACAGGATTTGGTGCTGGAAACACCATATATTTT.

The chain employs TRBV7-9 and TRBJ2-3; D might be TRBD1 (6 bases). Germline V CDR1 and CDR2: SEHNR, FQNEAQ (reference sequence). This CDR3 spans 14 amino acids. The germline V and J ends were trimmed by 3 bases and 4 bases, with 11 bases remaining between them. The CDR3 DNA follows: TGTGCCAGCAGCTTCCCCAGGGGACCAGATACGCAGTATTTT. Residues: CASSFPRGPDTQYF.

This chain connects TRBV9 to TRBJ1-5, with D tentatively TRBD1 (6 bases). The CDR3 covers 15 residues. The germline CDR1 and CDR2 sequences are SGDLS and YYNGEE. The V end lost 0 bases, the J end lost 4 bases, and 11 bases lay between the germline ends. Here the CDR3 reads CASSVALGANQPQHF. CDR3 sequence (DNA): TGTGCCAGCAGCGTAGCTCTGGGGGCAAATCAGCCCCAGCATTTT.

The chain couples TRBV10-1 to TRBJ1-1; the D is unclear. Germline V gene lookup returns CDR1 WNHNN and CDR2 SYGVQD (reference sequence). Trimming removed 9 bases at V and 4 bases at J, with 9 bases between. CDR3 size: 11 residues. The CDR3 sequence is CASSFSTEAFF. CDR3 nucleotide sequence: TGCGCCAGTTCATTTAGCACTGAAGCTTTCTTT.

V and J are TRBV5-1 and TRBJ2-1; the match to TRBD2 covers 10 bases. This CDR3 has 15 amino acids. Germline lookup yields CDR1 SGHRS and CDR2 YFSETQ. The V segment lost 1 base and the J segment 10 bases; nucleotides outside the gene matches: 8. CDR3 region: CASSLSASGGREQFF. CDR3 sequence (DNA): TGCGCCAGCAGCTTGTCGGCTAGCGGGGGACGGGAGCAGTTCTTC.

V and J are TRBV7-2 and TRBJ1-1; D remains unclear. Germline lookup yields CDR1 SGHTA and CDR2 FQGNSA. The CDR3 is 12 amino acids. V was shortened by 3 bases and J by 7 bases, with 9 bases between the two germline ends. The CDR3 DNA reads as TGTGCCAGCAGCTTTCCAGGTCGTGAAGCTTTCTTT. It translates to CASSFPGREAFF.

The genes are TRBV5-4 and TRBJ1-2, with D possibly being TRBD1 (5 bases). This CDR3 has 14 amino acids. The V end was cut by 0 bases, the J end by 3 bases, with 9 bases between. The germline V gene encodes CDR1 SGHNT and CDR2 YYREEE (reference sequence). The CDR3 loop reads CASSLETEDYGYTF. For the CDR3, the DNA is TGTGCCAGCAGCTTGGAGACAGAGGACTATGGCTACACCTTC.

The gene calls are TRBV5-1 and TRBJ2-5; TRBD2 might be the D (6 bases). The CDR3 consists of 13 residues. The V and J ends lost 4 bases and 4 bases respectively, with 11 bases between them. Per the germline V gene, CDR1 is SGHRS and CDR2 is YFSETQ. CDR3 bases: TGCGCCAGCAGCCGGGGACTGAGAGAGACCCAGTACTTC. Translating it yields CASSRGLRETQYF.

The chain joins TRBV5-6 to TRBJ1-1; D ambiguous. CDR3 length equals 15 residues. V was clipped by 4 bases and J by 1 base, with 14 bases between them. Germline lookup yields CDR1 SGHDT and CDR2 YYEEEE. The CDR3 DNA is TGTGCCAGCAGCCACCAGAGCTCGGGGAACACTGAAGCTTTCTTT. Its translation: CASSHQSSGNTEAFF.

This sequence joins TRBV5-4 and TRBJ2-5; 7 bases map to TRBD1. Germline CDR1 and CDR2: SGHNT and YYREEE (reference sequence). Trimming cost V 4 bases and J 3 bases; bases outside gene matches: 6. The length of the CDR3 is 14 residues. CDR3 nucleotides: TGTGCCAGCAGCCCCCGGGACAGAGAAGAGACCCAGTACTTC. Its translation: CASSPRDREETQYF.

The chain carries TRBV25-1 and TRBJ2-4; D might be TRBD1 (5 bases). Germline V gene data show CDR1 as MGHDK and CDR2 as SYGVNS. V shed 4 bases and J shed 0 bases, with 10 bases lying between them. The CDR3 length is 15 residues. The CDR3 loop reads CASSVDQGAKNIQYF. For the CDR3, the DNA is TGTGCCAGCAGTGTAGACCAGGGAGCCAAAAACATTCAGTACTTC.